This TCR beta chain was captured by sequencing in a study of beta chain features in type 1 diabetes. Germline CDR1 and CDR2: SNHLY and FYNNEI. CDR3 length: 13 residues. V lost 7 bases to trimming and J lost 1 base; unmatched junction nucleotides: 3. The sequenced template was cDNA made from the entire isolated RNA. Roughly 3.6 million reads was the average for naive, central memory and regulatory T cell samples. Assay: immunoSEQ multiplex PCR; the TCRdb copy retains only in-frame clones and omits some. The sample records some 410,000 clones, approximately 10% being singletons. There are a few counts of this clone. Isolation of CD4+ naive, central memory, regulatory and stem cell-like memory cells was achieved by sorting via CD45RO/CCR7/CD25/CD127/CD95/CD27.

The rearrangement uses TRBV2 and TRBJ1-2, with 7 bases identical to TRBD1. The sequence was obtained from a woman between 18 and 29 years old in good health. The sample consisted of naive CD4+ T cells from blood. CDR3 DNA sequence: TGTGCCAGCAAAGGGACAGTTAACTATGGCTACACCTTC. Translating it yields CASKGTVNYGYTF.